This T cell receptor beta chain was recorded in a study of blood T cells in healthy people across ages. Study-wide findings and caveats: In older individuals, TCR beta diversity per million T cells was lower, falling roughly linearly with age. Relative to aged donors, long-lived donors carried more naive CD4+ cells and displayed higher diversity.

CDR1 LNHNV and CDR2 YYDKDF come from the germline V gene (reference sequence). Unmatched junction bases numbered 3, after V lost 4 bases and J lost 1 base. The CDR3 has 15 amino acids. A second roughly 7 to 12 cycle PCR used barcoded and J-beta primers. TCRdb independently ran MiXCR on the 5' RACE reads; one entry per CDR3 protein. This repertoire shows approximately 850,000 distinct CDR3 sequences, more than 40% found once; its top ten account for approximately 19%. Comments on this clonotype: Its antigen is currently unknown.

The chain links TRBV15 to TRBJ1-5; TRBD1 aligns across 8 bases. The sequence was obtained from a man in his fifties or sixties in good health. Material: blood. CDR3 sequence: CATSMDRVSNQPQHF. The CDR3 DNA follows: TGTGCCACCAGCATGGACAGGGTGAGCAATCAGCCCCAGCATTTT.